The 6 T cell receptor beta chains reported below all come from one sample, sequenced in a study of blood T cell repertoires in COVID-19. TCRdb's copy holds only in-frame clones and misses some; the assay was immunoSEQ multiplex PCR. Counted here are around 200,000 clones, 88% occurring once; the ten biggest clones make up 1.5% to 2%. Material: peripheral blood. The source of these receptors is a man between 18 and 29 years old with active or convalescent COVID-19.

This chain connects TRBV2 to TRBJ2-7; a possible D gene is TRBD1 (6 bases). The CDR3 sequence is 15 residues long. Trimming removed 1 base at V and 7 bases at J, with 17 bases between. CDR1 and CDR2 from the germline V gene are SNHLY and FYNNEI. CDR3 in amino acids: CASSEEGATGSEQYF. The CDR3 coding sequence is TGTGCCAGCAGTGAAGAGGGCGCCACAGGGAGTGAGCAGTACTTC. The full variable domain, completed using reference TRBV2 and TRBJ2-7, is EPEVTQTPSHQVTQMGQEVILRCVPISNHLYFYWYRQILGQKVEFLVSFYNNEISEKSEIFDDQFSVERPDGSNFTLKIRSTKLEDSAMYFCASSEEGATGSEQYFGPGTRLTVT.

This chain connects TRBV19 to TRBJ1-2; D is undetermined. Trimming took off 1 base at V and 7 bases at J, with 7 bases between the two ends. CDR1 and CDR2 (germline): LNHDA, SQIVND (reference sequence). The CDR3 loop spans 12 amino acids. CDR3 sequence (DNA): TGTGCCAGTAGTATAGCAGCAGGTGGCTACACCTTC. Its translation is CASSIAAGGYTF.

This rearrangement joins TRBV19 to TRBJ2-3; D perhaps matches TRBD2 (5 bases). Germline assignment: CDR1 LNHDA and CDR2 SQIVND (reference sequence). The CDR3 runs 13 residues. V gave up 6 bases and J gave up 0 bases, with 7 bases separating them. Here the CDR3 DNA reads TGTGCCAGTAGCGGGATGAGCACAGATACGCAGTATTTT. Translating it yields CASSGMSTDTQYF.

As DNA, the CDR3 is TGTGCCAGCTCTGGACAGGAAGAGACCCAGTACTTC. Its protein product is CASSGQEETQYF. The V gene is TRBV18, the J gene TRBJ2-5; 7 bases are a match to TRBD1. With 6 bases clipped from V and 3 bases from J, the junction kept 1 base outside the gene matches. CDR3 length: 12 residues. Germline V CDR1 and CDR2: KGHSH, LQKENI.

This clone occurred once. The chain recombines TRBV9 with TRBJ1-1; D remains ambiguous. The CDR3 totals 16 residues. Deletions cut 0 bases from V and 2 bases from J, with 14 bases between. The germline gives CDR1 SGDLS, CDR2 YYNGEE. The CDR3 DNA sequence: TGTGCCAGCAGCGTAGGTCGGGGTCGTGGTAACACTGAAGCTTTCTTT. This translates into CASSVGRGRGNTEAFF.

The V gene is TRBV4-1, the J gene TRBJ1-6, with D unclear. The CDR3 is 18 residues long. Germline CDR1 and CDR2: MGHRA and YSYEKL. The germline V and J ends were trimmed by 1 base and 7 bases, with 20 bases remaining between them. The CDR3 DNA sequence: TGCGCCAGCAGCCAAGGGGGAGAGGCGCGGGGAGGAAATTCACCCCTCCACTTT. Translation gives CASSQGGEARGGNSPLHF.